The clone carrying this TCR beta chain was seen more than once but under ten times. The data belong to a study of blood T cell repertoires in COVID-19. Assay: immunoSEQ multiplex PCR; the TCRdb copy retains only in-frame clones and omits some. The data show some 120,000 clones, with about 70% seen just once and 5.5% held by the top ten. Per the germline V gene, CDR1 is MGHRA and CDR2 is YSYEKL. The V gene end was trimmed by 4 bases and the J gene end by 7 bases; junction bases not matched to a gene: 6. The CDR3 is 16 amino acids. The receptor's source is a man aged 55 to 69 with acute or convalescent COVID-19. Material: peripheral blood. The rearrangement links TRBV4-1 to TRBJ2-2; 13 bases agree with TRBD2. DNA for the CDR3: TGCGCCAGCAGCCGCGGGACTAGCGGGGTGGTCGGGGAGCTGTTTTTT. Translation: CASSRGTSGVVGELFF.